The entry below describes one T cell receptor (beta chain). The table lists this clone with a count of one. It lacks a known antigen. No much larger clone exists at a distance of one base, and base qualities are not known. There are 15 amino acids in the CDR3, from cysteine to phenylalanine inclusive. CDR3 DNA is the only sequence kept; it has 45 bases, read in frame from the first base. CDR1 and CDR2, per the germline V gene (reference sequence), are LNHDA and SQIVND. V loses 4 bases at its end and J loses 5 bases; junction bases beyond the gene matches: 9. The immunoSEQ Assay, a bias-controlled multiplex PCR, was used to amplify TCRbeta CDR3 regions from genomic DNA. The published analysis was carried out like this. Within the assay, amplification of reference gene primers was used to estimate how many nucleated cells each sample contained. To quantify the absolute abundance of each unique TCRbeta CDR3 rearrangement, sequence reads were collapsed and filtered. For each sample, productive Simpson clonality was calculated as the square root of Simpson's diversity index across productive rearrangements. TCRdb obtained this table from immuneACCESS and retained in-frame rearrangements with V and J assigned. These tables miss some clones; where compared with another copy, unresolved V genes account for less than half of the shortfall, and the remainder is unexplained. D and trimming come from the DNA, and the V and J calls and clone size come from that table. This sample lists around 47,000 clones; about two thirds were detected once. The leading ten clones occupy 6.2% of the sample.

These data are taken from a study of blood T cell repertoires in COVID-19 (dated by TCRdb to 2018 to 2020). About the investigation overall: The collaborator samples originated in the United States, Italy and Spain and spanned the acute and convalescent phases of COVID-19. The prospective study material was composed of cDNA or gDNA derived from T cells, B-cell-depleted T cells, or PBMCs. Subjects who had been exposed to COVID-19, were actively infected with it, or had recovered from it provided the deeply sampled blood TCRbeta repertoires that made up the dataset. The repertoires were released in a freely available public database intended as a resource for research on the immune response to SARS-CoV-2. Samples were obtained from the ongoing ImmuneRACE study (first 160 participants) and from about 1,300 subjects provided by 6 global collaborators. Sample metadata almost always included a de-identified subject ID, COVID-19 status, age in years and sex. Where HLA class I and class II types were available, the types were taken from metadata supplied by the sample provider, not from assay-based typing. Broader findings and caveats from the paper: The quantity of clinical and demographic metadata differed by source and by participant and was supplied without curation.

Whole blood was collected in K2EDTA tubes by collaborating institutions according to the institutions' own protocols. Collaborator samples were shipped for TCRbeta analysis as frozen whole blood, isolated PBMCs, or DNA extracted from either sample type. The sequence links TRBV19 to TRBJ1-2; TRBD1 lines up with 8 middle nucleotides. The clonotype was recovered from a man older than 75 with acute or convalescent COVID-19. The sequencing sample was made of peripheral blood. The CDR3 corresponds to CASSRGDRSNYGYTF. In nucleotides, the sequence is TGTGCCAGTAGTAGGGGGGACAGGTCGAATTATGGCTACACCTTC. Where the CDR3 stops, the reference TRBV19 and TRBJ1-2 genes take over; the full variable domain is DGGITQSPKYLFRKEGQNVTLSCEQNLNHDAMYWYRQDPGQGLRLIYYSQIVNDFQKGDIAEGYSVSREKKESFPLTVTSAQKNPTAFYLCASSRGDRSNYGYTFGSGTRLTVV.